This T cell receptor (beta chain) was obtained from a study of T cells in Graves' hyperthyroidism and ophthalmopathy. A lack of ophthalmopathy progression within 18 months defined stable Graves' hyperthyroidism. This clonotype appeared many times. From RNA transcripts, TCR beta CDR3 regions were amplified. During a first-round RT-PCR of the TCR CDR3, the HTBI primer set was used. In TCRdb, the multiplex PCR reads were re-called with MiXCR into one record per CDR3 protein. The top ten hold around 17% of the sample, which has some 500,000 distinct CDR3 sequences, around 15% seen once. With 5 bases clipped from V and 3 bases from J, the junction kept 13 bases outside the gene matches. The CDR3 covers 16 residues.

The specimen sequenced was blood. The source is a woman in her late teens or twenties with Graves' hyperthyroidism. The rearrangement joins TRBV12-3 or TRBV12-4 to TRBJ2-7; 7 nucleotides match TRBD1. The CDR3 is CASSPAKGAYLYEQYF. CDR3 coding DNA: TGTGCCAGCAGTCCCGCTAAGGGGGCGTATCTCTACGAGCAGTACTTC.